Sequencing of this T cell receptor beta chain was carried out in a study of T-cell reconstitution after alpha-beta-depleted transplantation in children. Preparing the TCRbeta library involved the use of unique molecular identifiers. TCRdb reprocessed the PCR reads with MiXCR, giving one entry per CDR3 protein. The table records hundreds of thousands of distinct CDR3 sequences, 10% to 15% of them present only once. This clonotype has more than one count but fewer than ten. This may be a read error, as it is one base from a much larger clone. CDR3 length: 11 residues. V lost 4 bases to trimming and J lost 6 bases, with 3 bases between them.

The chain uses TRBV12-3 or TRBV12-4 and TRBJ2-2; no firm D call. Sample: PBMCs, mostly from graft donor cells, taken 360 days after TCRalphabeta/CD19-depleted stem cell transplant. The clonotype was recovered from a male patient under 18 who had a stem cell transplant for acute myeloid leukemia, so the T cells may come from the graft donor. The CDR3 here is CASSYAGELFF. In nucleotides, the CDR3 is TGTGCCAGCAGTTACGCCGGGGAGCTGTTTTTT.